This passage covers 10 T cell receptor beta chains from one sample sequenced in a study of cytomegalovirus exposure and HLA in healthy donors. The PCR had 60 Vbeta and 13 Jbeta primers. Here immunoSEQ multiplex PCR was the method, and the copy in TCRdb shows in-frame clones only, minus some. Of over 75,000 clones in the sample, about 74% were seen once. Sequencing was done on a sample of PBMCs. The receptors derive from a man in his 60s in good health and CMV-seropositive.

In its sample, this clone was seen once. The V and J genes are TRBV6-1 and TRBJ2-7, with 11 positions matching TRBD1. Germline CDR1 is MNHNS and CDR2 is SASEGT. With 6 bases clipped from V and 6 bases from J, the junction kept 4 bases outside the gene matches. The CDR3 is 13 residues long. CDR3 sequence: CASSRTGGGEQYF. In nucleotides, the CDR3 is TGTGCCAGCAGCCGGACAGGGGGCGGCGAGCAGTACTTC.

The chain combines TRBV14 with TRBJ2-7, with 7 bases matching TRBD1. CDR1 is SGHDN and CDR2 is FVKESK in the germline V gene. J lost 5 bases, V lost 2 bases, and 9 bases had no gene match. The CDR3 contains 15 residues. In DNA form, the CDR3 reads TGTGCCAGCAGCCAATCCGCAGGGGGAATCAACGAGCAGTACTTC. It is translated as CASSQSAGGINEQYF. Combining the CDR3 with reference TRBV14 and TRBJ2-7 gives the whole variable domain EAGVTQFPSHSVIEKGQTVTLRCDPISGHDNLYWYRRVMGKEIKFLLHFVKESKQDESGMPNNRFLAERTGGTYSTLKVQPAELEDSGVYFCASSQSAGGINEQYFGPGTRLTVT.

This clone has just a few counts. The chain recombines TRBV25-1 with TRBJ2-7; a weak D match, TRBD1 (6 bases). This CDR3 is 12 amino acids long. Trimming left V 4 bases short and J 4 bases short, with 8 bases between. The germline CDR1 and CDR2 sequences are MGHDK and SYGVNS. The CDR3 bases are TGTGCCAGCAGTGTCCAGGGGTACGAGCAGTACTTC. Translating gives CASSVQGYEQYF.

The chain couples TRBV5-3 to TRBJ1-5, with D uncertain. TRBV5-3 is assigned to the ORF class and has an uncertain function. V lost 1 base to trimming and J lost 4 bases, with 27 bases between them. The length of the CDR3 is 20 residues. In nucleotides, the CDR3 is TGTGCCAGAAGCTTGCTGCACAAACGTTTCGTTTCTAGGGAGAATCAGCCCCAGCATTTT. Translating it yields CARSLLHKRFVSRENQPQHF.

This clone was seen once. V is TRBV11-2 and J is TRBJ2-7; 7 bases align to TRBD1. V shed 0 bases, J shed 9 bases, and the junction held 5 bases outside the gene matches. This CDR3 is built from 13 residues. Germline V gene data show CDR1 as SGHAT and CDR2 as FQNNGV. CDR3 coding DNA: TGTGCCAGCAGCTTAGACGCCAGGGGGAGGCAGTACTTC. Translated, it gives CASSLDARGRQYF.

In this sample, this clone turned up a few times. This chain uses TRBV7-8 with TRBJ2-5; 7 bases align to TRBD2. V gave up 5 bases and J gave up 3 bases; unmatched junction bases: 3. This CDR3 has 13 amino acids. Germline V gene lookup returns CDR1 SGHVS and CDR2 FQNEAQ. The CDR3 is CASSSGVKETQYF. The CDR3 bases are TGTGCCAGCAGCAGCGGGGTAAAAGAGACCCAGTACTTC.

This chain joins TRBV4-1 and TRBJ2-7, with 8 bases aligning to TRBD1. The CDR3 loop spans 14 amino acids. J was trimmed by 4 bases and V by 4 bases; bases with no gene match: 6. Germline loops: CDR1 MGHRA, CDR2 YSYEKL. CDR3 nucleotides: TGCGCCAGCAGCCCGCAGGGGGCTGCATACGAGCAGTACTTC. Protein sequence: CASSPQGAAYEQYF.

V gene TRBV5-8 combines with J gene TRBJ1-1; D possibly corresponds to TRBD1 (6 bases). CDR1 is SGHTS, CDR2 YDEGEE, per germline. The CDR3 has 16 amino acids. V was clipped by 4 bases and J by 1 base, with 17 bases between them. In DNA form, the CDR3 reads TGTGCCAGCAGCCCCCGGGGGGCCCGAGGGAACACTGAAGCTTTCTTT. This codes for CASSPRGARGNTEAFF. The whole variable domain, remainder taken from reference TRBV5-8 and TRBJ1-1, is EAGVTQSPTHLIKTRGQQATLRCSPISGHTSVYWYQQALGLGLQFLLWYDEGEERNRGNFPPRFSGRQFPNYSSELNVNALELEDSALYLCASSPRGARGNTEAFFGQGTRLTVV.

The genes are TRBV5-4 and TRBJ2-1, with TRBD1 matching 11 bases. The CDR3 has 15 amino acids. V lost 1 base, J lost 8 bases, and 5 bases stayed unmatched. CDR1 and CDR2 (germline): SGHNT, YYREEE (reference sequence). CDR3 protein: CASSLSRDRGYEQFF. The DNA for the CDR3 is TGTGCCAGCAGCTTGTCCCGGGACAGGGGGTATGAGCAGTTCTTC. The full variable domain, with the rest looked up from reference TRBV5-4 and TRBJ2-1, is ETGVTQSPTHLIKTRGQQVTLRCSSQSGHNTVSWYQQALGQGPQFIFQYYREEENGRGNFPPRFSGLQFPNYSSELNVNALELDDSALYLCASSLSRDRGYEQFFGPGTRLTVL.

This chain uses TRBV6-5 with TRBJ2-7; the D is unclear. The V end was cut by 6 bases, the J end by 6 bases, with 12 bases between. Germline V gene lookup returns CDR1 MNHEY and CDR2 SVGAGI. The CDR3 totals 12 residues. Written as DNA, the CDR3 is TGTGCCAGCAGCCTCGCCCGCGGCGAGCAGTACTTC. Translating it yields CASSLARGEQYF.